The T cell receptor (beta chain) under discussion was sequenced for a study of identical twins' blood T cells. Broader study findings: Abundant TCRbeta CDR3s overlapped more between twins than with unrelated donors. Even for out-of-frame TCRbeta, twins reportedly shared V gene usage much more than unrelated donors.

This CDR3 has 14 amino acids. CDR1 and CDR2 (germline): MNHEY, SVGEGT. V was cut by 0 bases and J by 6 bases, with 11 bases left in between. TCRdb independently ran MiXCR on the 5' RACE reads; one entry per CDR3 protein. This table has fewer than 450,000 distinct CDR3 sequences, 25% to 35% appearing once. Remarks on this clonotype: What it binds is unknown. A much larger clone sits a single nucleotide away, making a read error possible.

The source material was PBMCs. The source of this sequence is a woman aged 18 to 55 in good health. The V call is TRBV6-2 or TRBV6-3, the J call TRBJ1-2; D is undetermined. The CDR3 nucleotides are TGTGCCAGCAGTTACTCGAAGGTGGACCATGGCTACACCTTC. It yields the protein CASSYSKVDHGYTF.